The sequence of this T cell receptor beta chain was determined in a study of blood T cells in healthy people across ages. A second about 6 to 12 cycle PCR used barcoded and J-beta primers. The template-switch adaptor, which had 12 random nucleotides, put a tag on each cDNA molecule. Each CDR3 protein gets one entry after TCRdb re-called the 5' RACE reads with MiXCR. The repertoire has around 1,700,000 distinct CDR3 sequences, under 30% of them found once; the top ten carry roughly 8%. Trimming stripped 8 bases from V and 7 bases from J, with 14 bases between. This CDR3 has 13 residues. In germline, CDR1 is MDHEN, CDR2 SYDVKM.

The source is a woman younger than 45 in good health. Sequenced input: blood. The V and J genes are TRBV28 and TRBJ1-4; a possible D gene is TRBD1 (5 bases). Here the CDR3 reads CASRPRGVEKLFF. The CDR3 nucleotides read TGTGCCAGCCGCCCCCGAGGGGTTGAAAAACTGTTTTTT.